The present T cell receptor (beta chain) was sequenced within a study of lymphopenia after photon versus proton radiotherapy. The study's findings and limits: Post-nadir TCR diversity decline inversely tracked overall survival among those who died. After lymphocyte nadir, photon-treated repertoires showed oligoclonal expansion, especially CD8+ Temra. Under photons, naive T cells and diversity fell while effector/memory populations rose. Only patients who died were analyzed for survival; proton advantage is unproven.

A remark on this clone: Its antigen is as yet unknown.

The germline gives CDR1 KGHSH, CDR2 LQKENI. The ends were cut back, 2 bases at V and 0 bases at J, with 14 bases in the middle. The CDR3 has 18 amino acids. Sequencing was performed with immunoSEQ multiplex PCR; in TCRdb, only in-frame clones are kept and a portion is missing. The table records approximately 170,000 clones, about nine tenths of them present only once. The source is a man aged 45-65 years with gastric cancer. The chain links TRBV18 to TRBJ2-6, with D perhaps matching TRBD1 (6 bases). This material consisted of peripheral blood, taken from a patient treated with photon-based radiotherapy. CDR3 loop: CASSPMGASLSGANVLTF. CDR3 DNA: TGTGCCAGCTCACCAATGGGGGCCAGCCTCTCTGGGGCCAACGTCCTGACTTTC.